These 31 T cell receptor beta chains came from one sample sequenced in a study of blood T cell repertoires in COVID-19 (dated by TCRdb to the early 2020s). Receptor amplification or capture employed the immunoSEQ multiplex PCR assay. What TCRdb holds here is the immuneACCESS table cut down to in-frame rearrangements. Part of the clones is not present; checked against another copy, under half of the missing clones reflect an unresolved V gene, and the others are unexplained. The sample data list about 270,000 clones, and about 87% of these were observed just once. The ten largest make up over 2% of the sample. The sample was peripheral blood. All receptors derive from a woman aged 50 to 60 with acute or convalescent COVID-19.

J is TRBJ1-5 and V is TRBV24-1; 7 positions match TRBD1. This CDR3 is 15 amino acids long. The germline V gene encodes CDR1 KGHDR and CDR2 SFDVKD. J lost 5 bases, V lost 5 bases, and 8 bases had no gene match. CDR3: CATSAVGTADQPQHF. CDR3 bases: TGTGCCACCAGTGCTGTTGGGACAGCTGATCAGCCCCAGCATTTT.

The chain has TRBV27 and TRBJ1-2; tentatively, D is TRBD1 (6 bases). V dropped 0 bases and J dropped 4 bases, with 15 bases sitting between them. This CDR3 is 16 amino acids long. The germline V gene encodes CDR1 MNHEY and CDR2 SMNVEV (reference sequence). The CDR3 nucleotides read TGTGCCAGCAGTTTATCGGGGGCTGCTTCGATCTATGGCTACACCTTC. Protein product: CASSLSGAASIYGYTF.

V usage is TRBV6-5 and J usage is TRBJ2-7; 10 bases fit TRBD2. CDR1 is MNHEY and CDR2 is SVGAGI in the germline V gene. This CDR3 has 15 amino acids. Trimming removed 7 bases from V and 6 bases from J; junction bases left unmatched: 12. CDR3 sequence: CASTTPAGGRSEQYF. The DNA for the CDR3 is TGTGCCAGCACCACACCAGCGGGGGGGAGGAGCGAGCAGTACTTC.

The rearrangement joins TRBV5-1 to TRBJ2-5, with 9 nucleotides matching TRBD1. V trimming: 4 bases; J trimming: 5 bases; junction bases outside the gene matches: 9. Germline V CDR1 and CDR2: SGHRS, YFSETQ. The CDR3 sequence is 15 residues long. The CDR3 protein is CASSQPGQGMETQYF. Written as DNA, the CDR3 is TGCGCCAGCAGCCAACCGGGACAGGGTATGGAGACCCAGTACTTC.

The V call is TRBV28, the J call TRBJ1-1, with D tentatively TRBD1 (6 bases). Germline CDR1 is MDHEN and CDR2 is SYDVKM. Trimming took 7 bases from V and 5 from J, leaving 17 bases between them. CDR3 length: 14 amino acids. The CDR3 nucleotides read TGTGCCAGCATCTCACCAGGGGTAAAAACTGAAGCTTTCTTT. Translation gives CASISPGVKTEAFF.

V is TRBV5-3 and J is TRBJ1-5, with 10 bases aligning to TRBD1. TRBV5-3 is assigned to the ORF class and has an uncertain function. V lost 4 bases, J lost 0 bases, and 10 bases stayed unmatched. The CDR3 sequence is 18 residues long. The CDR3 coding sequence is TGTGCCAGAAGCCAGACAGGGGGCATCGCGTATAGCAATCAGCCCCAGCATTTT. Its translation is CARSQTGGIAYSNQPQHF.

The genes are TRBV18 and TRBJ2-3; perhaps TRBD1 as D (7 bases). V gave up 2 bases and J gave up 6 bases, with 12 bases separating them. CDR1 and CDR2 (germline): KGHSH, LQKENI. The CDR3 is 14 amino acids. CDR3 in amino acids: CASSPTTGRDTQYF. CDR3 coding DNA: TGTGCCAGCTCACCAACGACAGGGAGGGATACGCAGTATTTT.

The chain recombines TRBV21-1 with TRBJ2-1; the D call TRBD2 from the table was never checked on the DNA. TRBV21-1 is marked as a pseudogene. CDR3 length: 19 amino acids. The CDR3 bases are TGTGCCAGCAGCCCCCGACTAGCGGGAGGGCCGAGCTCCTACAATGAGCAGTTCTTC. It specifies CASSPRLAGGPSSYNEQFF.

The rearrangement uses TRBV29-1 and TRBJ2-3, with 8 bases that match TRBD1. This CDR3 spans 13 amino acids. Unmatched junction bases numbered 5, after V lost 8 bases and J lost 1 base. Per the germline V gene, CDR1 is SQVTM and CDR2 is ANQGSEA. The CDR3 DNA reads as TGCAGCCTGGGGGACAGGCGCACAGATACGCAGTATTTT. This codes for CSLGDRRTDTQYF.

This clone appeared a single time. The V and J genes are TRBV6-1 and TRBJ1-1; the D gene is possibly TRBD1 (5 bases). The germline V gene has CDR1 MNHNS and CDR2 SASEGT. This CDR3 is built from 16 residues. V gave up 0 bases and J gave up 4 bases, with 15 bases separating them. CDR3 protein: CASSEALTRVATEAFF. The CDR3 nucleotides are TGTGCCAGCAGTGAAGCGCTAACCAGGGTGGCCACTGAAGCTTTCTTT.

The CDR3, as DNA: TGTGCCAGCAGTGAGGGGCCCGGGGAGCTGTTTTTT. This encodes CASSEGPGELFF. This sequence joins TRBV2 and TRBJ2-2; D is perhaps TRBD1 (5 bases). CDR3 length: 12 amino acids. Germline CDR1 reads SNHLY; CDR2 reads FYNNEI. V was shortened by 3 bases and J by 6 bases, with 5 bases between the two germline ends.

CDR3 sequence: CASSDLEKLFF. CDR3 sequence (DNA): TGTGCCAGCAGTGATCTTGAAAAACTGTTTTTT. This chain links TRBV2 with TRBJ1-4; no clear D gene. This CDR3 is built from 11 residues. Germline V lookup: CDR1 SNHLY, CDR2 FYNNEI. V lost 3 bases and J lost 7, with 3 bases in between.

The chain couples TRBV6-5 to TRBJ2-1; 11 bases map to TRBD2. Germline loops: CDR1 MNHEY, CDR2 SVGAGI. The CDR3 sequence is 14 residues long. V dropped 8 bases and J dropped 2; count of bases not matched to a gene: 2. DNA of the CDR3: TGTGCCAGCTCTAGCGGGAGGCCCTACAATGAGCAGTTCTTC. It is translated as CASSSGRPYNEQFF.

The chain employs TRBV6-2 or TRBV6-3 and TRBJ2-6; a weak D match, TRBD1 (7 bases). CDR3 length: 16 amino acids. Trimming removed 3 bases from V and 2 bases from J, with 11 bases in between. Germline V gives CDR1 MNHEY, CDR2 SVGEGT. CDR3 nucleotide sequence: TGTGCCAGCAGTTATGGCAGGGGGGCTGGGGCCAACGTCCTGACTTTC. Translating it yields CASSYGRGAGANVLTF.

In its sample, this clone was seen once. The CDR3 region is CASSLRTITGELFF. The CDR3 coding sequence is TGTGCCAGCAGCCTGCGGACTATTACCGGGGAGCTGTTTTTT. The genes are TRBV3-1 (or the pseudogene TRBV3-2) and TRBJ2-2; D is possibly TRBD2 (6 bases). Trimming took off 4 bases at V and 5 bases at J, with 11 bases between the two ends. CDR3 size: 14 residues. CDR1 is LGHDT and CDR2 is YNNKEL in the germline V gene (reference sequence).

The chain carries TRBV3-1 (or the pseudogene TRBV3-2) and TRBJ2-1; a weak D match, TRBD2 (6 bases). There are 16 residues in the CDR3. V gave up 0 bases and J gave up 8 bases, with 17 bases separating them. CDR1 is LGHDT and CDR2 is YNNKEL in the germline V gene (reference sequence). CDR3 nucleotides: TGTGCCAGCAGCCAAGATTGGCGGAGGGCCGGGCATGAGCAGTTCTTC. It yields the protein CASSQDWRRAGHEQFF.

The CDR3 reads CASSVGVTSGSHNEQFF. The CDR3 DNA follows: TGTGCCAGCAGCGTAGGGGTCACTAGCGGAAGCCACAATGAGCAGTTCTTC. The chain uses TRBV9 and TRBJ2-1; 8 bases are a match to TRBD2. The CDR3 loop spans 17 amino acids. The germline CDR1 and CDR2 sequences are SGDLS and YYNGEE. V was clipped by 0 bases and J by 5 bases; unmatched bases: 10. Combining the CDR3 with reference TRBV9 and TRBJ2-1 gives the whole variable domain DSGVTQTPKHLITATGQRVTLRCSPRSGDLSVYWYQQSLDQGLQFLIQYYNGEERAKGNILERFSAQQFPDLHSELNLSSLELGDSALYFCASSVGVTSGSHNEQFFGPGTRLTVL.

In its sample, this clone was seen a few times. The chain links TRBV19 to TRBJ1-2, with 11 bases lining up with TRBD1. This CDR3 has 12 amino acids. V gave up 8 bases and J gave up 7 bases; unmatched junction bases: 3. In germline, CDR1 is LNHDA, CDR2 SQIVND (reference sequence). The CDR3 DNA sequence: TGTGCCAGTGGACAGGGGGCTGGTGGCTACACCTTC. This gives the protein CASGQGAGGYTF.

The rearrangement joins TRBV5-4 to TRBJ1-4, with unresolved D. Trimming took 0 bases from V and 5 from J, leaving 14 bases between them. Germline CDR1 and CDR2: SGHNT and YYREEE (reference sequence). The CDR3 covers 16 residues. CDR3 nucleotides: TGTGCCAGCAGCTTGGACACGCTGAGAGGGAATGAAAAACTGTTTTTT. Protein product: CASSLDTLRGNEKLFF.

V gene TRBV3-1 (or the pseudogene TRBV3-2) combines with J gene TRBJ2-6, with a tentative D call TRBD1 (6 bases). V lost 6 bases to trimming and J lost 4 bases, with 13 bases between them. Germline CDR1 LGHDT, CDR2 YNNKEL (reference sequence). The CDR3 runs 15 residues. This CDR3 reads CASSQQGTGANVLTF. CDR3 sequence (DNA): TGTGCCAGCAGTCAACAGGGAACAGGGGCCAACGTCCTGACTTTC.

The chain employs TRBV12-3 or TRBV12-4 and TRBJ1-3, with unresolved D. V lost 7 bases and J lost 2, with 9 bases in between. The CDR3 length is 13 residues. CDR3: CASIIVPGNTIYF. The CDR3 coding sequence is TGTGCCAGCATCATTGTCCCTGGAAACACCATATATTTT.

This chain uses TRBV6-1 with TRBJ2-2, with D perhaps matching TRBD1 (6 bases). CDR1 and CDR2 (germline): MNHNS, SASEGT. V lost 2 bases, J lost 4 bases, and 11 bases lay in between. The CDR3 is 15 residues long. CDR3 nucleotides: TGTGCCAGCAGTGAATGGGGGACACTCACCGGGGAGCTGTTTTTT. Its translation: CASSEWGTLTGELFF.

CDR3 protein: CASSPQGLAGNNEQFF. The CDR3 DNA reads TGTGCCAGCAGCCCACAGGGACTAGCGGGAAATAATGAGCAGTTCTTC. This chain joins TRBV9 and TRBJ2-1; 13 bases align to TRBD2. Germline CDR1 and CDR2: SGDLS and YYNGEE. The CDR3 loop spans 16 amino acids. The V and J ends lost 4 bases and 7 bases, in that order; junction bases with no gene match: 8.

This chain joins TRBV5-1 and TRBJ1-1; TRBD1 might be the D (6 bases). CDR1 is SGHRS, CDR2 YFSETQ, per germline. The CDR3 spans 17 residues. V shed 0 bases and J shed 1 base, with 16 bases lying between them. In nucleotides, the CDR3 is TGCGCCAGCAGCTTGGTGGCTAAGGGACATGCGAACACTGAAGCTTTCTTT. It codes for CASSLVAKGHANTEAFF.

CDR3 residues: CASSPDRGRTEAFF. The CDR3, as DNA: TGTGCCAGCAGCCCCGACAGGGGGAGGACTGAAGCTTTCTTT. This rearrangement joins TRBV5-6 to TRBJ1-1; 9 bases are shared with TRBD1. The germline CDR1 and CDR2 sequences are SGHDT and YYEEEE. V lost 4 bases, J lost 5 bases, and 6 bases stayed unmatched. CDR3 size: 14 residues.

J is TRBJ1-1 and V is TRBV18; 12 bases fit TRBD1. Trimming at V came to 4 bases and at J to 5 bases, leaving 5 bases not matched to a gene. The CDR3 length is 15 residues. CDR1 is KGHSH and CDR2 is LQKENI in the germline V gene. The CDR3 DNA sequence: TGTGCCAGCTCACAAGGGACAGGGGGCGGAACTGAAGCTTTCTTT. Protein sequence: CASSQGTGGGTEAFF. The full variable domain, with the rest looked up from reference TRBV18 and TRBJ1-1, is NAGVMQNPRHLVRRRGQEARLRCSPMKGHSHVYWYRQLPEEGLKFMVYLQKENIIDESGMPKERFSAEFPKEGPSILRIQQVVRGDSAAYFCASSQGTGGGTEAFFGQGTRLTVV.

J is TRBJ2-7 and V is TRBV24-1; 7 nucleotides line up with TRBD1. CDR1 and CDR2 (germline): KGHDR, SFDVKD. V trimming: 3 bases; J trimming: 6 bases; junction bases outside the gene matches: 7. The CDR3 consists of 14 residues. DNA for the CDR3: TGTGCCACCAGTGATCCAGGACAGGTGGGCGAGCAGTACTTC. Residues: CATSDPGQVGEQYF.

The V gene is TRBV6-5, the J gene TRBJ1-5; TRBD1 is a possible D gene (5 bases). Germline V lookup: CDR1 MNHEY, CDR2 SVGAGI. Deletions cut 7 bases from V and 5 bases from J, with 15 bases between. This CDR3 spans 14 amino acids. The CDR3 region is CASTLQGADQPQHF. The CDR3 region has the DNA TGTGCCAGCACCCTACAAGGGGCTGATCAGCCCCAGCATTTT.

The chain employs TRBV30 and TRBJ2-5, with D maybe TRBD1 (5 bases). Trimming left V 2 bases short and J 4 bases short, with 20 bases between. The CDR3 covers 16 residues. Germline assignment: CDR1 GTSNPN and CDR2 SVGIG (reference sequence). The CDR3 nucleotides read TGTGCCTGGAGTCTACCACCCCAGGGTCTGGGAGAGACCCAGTACTTC. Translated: CAWSLPPQGLGETQYF.

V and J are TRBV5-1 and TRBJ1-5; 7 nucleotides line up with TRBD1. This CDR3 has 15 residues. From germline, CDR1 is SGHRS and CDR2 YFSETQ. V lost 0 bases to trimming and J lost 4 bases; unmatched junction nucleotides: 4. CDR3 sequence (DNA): TGCGCCAGCAGCTTGGTTCCGGGACAGAATCAGCCCCAGCATTTT. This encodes CASSLVPGQNQPQHF.

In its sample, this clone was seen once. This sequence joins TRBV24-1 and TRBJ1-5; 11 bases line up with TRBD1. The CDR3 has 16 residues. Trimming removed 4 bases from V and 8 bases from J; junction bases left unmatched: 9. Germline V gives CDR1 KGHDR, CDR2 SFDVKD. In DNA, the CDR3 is TGTGCCACCAGTGAGGGACAGGGGGTTCGTGGGGAGCCCCAGCATTTT. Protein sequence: CATSEGQGVRGEPQHF.